A selection of T cell receptor beta chains follows, all from one sample in a study of spatial heterogeneity in lung cancer. MiXCR, applied by TCRdb to the 5' RACE reads, yields one record per CDR3 protein. Of several thousand distinct CDR3 sequences detected, around 5.4% appear once; the ten largest clones hold 24%. The sample here was lung tumor tissue, taken at surgery. The receptor set was obtained from a male donor with early-stage non-small cell lung cancer. The CDR3 runs from the conserved cysteine through the conserved F or W. Fields, in order: V gene, J gene, D gene, clone size, CDR3 protein, CDR3 DNA. A D gene is named only where the DNA matches it firmly. Rows may omit the clone size; those that give it use once, few, many or a size class.

v_gene: TRBV20-1
j_gene: TRBJ2-4
d_gene: TRBD2
abundance: -
CDR3aa: CSAMPSGGPKNIQYF
CDR3nt: TGCAGTGCTATGCCTAGCGGGGGACCCAAAAACATTCAGTACTTC

v_gene: TRBV29-1
j_gene: TRBJ1-1
d_gene: TRBD1
abundance: many
CDR3aa: CSTGQGTSLSEAFF
CDR3nt: TGCAGCACAGGACAGGGAACTTCTTTGTCTGAAGCTTTCTTT

v_gene: TRBV30
j_gene: TRBJ1-2
d_gene: -
abundance: many
CDR3aa: CAWSVSIRGAYGYTF
CDR3nt: TGTGCCTGGAGTGTATCCATTCGGGGAGCCTATGGCTACACCTTC

v_gene: TRBV7-2
j_gene: TRBJ2-7
d_gene: TRBD2
abundance: many
CDR3aa: CASSFPAGGTYEQYF
CDR3nt: TGTGCCAGCAGTTTCCCGGCCGGGGGGACCTACGAGCAGTACTTC

v_gene: TRBV11-2
j_gene: TRBJ2-1
d_gene: TRBD2
abundance: many
CDR3aa: CASSLVLAGLAGDNEQFF
CDR3nt: TGTGCCAGCAGCTTAGTCCTTGCGGGACTAGCGGGGGACAATGAGCAGTTCTTC

v_gene: TRBV11-2
j_gene: TRBJ1-4
d_gene: -
abundance: many
CDR3aa: CASSPGESNEKLFF
CDR3nt: TGTGCCAGCAGCCCAGGGGAATCTAATGAAAAACTGTTTTTT

v_gene: TRBV6-2/TRBV6-3
j_gene: TRBJ1-1
d_gene: TRBD1
abundance: once
CDR3aa: CASSYQGQVGTEAFF
CDR3nt: TGTGCCAGCAGTTACCAGGGACAGGTGGGCACTGAAGCTTTCTTT

v_gene: TRBV10-2
j_gene: TRBJ1-6
d_gene: TRBD1
abundance: -
CDR3aa: CASGQGVPNSPLHF
CDR3nt: TGCGCCAGCGGACAGGGCGTACCTAATTCACCCCTCCACTTT

v_gene: TRBV5-1
j_gene: TRBJ2-2
d_gene: -
abundance: -
CDR3aa: CASSLGQHNTGELFF
CDR3nt: TGCGCCAGCAGCTTGGGACAGCATAACACCGGGGAGCTGTTTTTT

v_gene: TRBV7-2
j_gene: TRBJ1-2
d_gene: -
abundance: many
CDR3aa: CASSLVWRTHYGYTF
CDR3nt: TGTGCCAGCAGCTTAGTCTGGCGGACTCACTATGGCTACACCTTC